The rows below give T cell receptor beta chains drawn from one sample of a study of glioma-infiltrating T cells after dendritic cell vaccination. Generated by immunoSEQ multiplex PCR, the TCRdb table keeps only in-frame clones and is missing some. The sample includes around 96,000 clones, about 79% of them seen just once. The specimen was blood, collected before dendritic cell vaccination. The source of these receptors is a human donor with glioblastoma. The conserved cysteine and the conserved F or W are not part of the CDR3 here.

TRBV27,ASSLGDRNYEQY
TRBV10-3,AITGGMTDTQY
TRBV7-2,ASSLATRQGYGYT
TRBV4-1,ASSQEETSGRYEQY
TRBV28,ASSLRGFAEEQY
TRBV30,AWSYVRSFSGNTIY
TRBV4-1,ASSQGPSSYEQY
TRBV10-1,ASSESTSGFRHEQF
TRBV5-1,ASRTTFEGNTIY
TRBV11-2,ASSLGYGGTTEAF
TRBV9,ASSPRGTGSTDTQY
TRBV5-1,ASSLAHRGRVDEQF
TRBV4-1,ASSQERTGNEQF
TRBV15,ATSRDRREKLF
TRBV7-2,ASSLPGEGYGYT
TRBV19,ASSVIVQETQY
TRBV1,TRPRPLNRACSMETQY
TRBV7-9,ASSLENRDRGRYNYGYT
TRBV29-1,SVEDQDLVADTQY
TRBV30,AWSWQGYEQY
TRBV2,AGRRDSSYEQY
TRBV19,ASTGGGEGESLSGANVLT
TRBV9,ASSEQGDGVDIQY
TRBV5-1,ASSLIQGQVTDTQY
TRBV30,ACSQNIEAF
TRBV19,ASSMLGTGGDQPQH